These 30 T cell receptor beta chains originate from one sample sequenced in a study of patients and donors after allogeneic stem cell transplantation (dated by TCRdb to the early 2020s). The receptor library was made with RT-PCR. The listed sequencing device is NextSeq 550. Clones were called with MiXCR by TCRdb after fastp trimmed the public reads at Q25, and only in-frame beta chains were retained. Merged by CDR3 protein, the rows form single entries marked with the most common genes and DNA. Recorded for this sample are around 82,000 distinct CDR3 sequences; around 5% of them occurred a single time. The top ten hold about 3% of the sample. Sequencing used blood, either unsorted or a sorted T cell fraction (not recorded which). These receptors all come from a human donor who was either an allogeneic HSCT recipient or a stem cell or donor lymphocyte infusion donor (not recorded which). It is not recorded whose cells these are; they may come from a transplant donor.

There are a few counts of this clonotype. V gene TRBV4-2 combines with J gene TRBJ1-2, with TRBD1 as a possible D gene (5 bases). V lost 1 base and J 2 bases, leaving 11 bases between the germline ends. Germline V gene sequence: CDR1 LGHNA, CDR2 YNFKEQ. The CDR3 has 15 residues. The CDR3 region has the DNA TGTGCCAGCAGCCAAGGGGTGGGGGGGAACTATGGCTACACCTTC. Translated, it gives CASSQGVGGNYGYTF.

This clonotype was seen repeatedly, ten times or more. The CDR3: CASRPTREPSLEQFF. The DNA of the CDR3 is TGTGCCAGCAGGCCCACTAGGGAGCCTTCCTTGGAGCAGTTCTTC. The chain joins TRBV12-3 or TRBV12-4 to TRBJ2-1, with D possibly matching TRBD2 (5 bases). V was shortened by 6 bases and J by 10 bases, with 22 bases between the two germline ends. CDR3 size: 15 residues.

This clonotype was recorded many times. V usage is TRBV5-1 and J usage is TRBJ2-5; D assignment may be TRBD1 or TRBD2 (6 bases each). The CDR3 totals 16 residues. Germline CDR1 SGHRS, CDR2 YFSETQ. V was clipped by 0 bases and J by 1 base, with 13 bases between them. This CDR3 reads CASSLVLGGSQETQYF. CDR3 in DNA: TGCGCCAGCAGCTTGGTTCTGGGGGGCTCCCAAGAGACCCAGTACTTC. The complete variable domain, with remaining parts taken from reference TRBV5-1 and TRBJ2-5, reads KAGVTQTPRYLIKTRGQQVTLSCSPISGHRSVSWYQQTPGQGLQFLFEYFSETQRNKGNFPGRFSGRQFSNSRSEMNVSTLELGDSALYLCASSLVLGGSQETQYFGPGTRLLVL.

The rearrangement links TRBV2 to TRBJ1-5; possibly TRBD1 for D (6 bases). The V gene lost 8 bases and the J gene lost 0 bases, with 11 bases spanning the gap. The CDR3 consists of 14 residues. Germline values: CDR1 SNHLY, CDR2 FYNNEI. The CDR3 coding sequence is TGTGCCAGCTCGGGGGCGACTAGCAATCAGCCCCAGCATTTT. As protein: CASSGATSNQPQHF.

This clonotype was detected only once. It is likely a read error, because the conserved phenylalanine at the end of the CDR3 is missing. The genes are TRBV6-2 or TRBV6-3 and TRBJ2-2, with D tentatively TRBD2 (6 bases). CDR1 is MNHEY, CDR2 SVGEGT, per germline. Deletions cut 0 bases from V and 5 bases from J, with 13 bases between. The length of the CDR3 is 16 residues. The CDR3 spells CASSYSGGAWTGELFL. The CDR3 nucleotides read TGTGCCAGCAGTTACTCCGGGGGTGCGTGGACCGGGGAGCTGTTTCTT.

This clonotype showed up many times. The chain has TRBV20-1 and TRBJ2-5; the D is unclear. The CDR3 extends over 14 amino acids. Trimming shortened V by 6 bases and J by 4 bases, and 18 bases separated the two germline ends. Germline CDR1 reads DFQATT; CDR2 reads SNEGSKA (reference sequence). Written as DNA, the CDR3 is TGCAGTGCCCCAAGTCATGCATTAAGAGAGACCCAGTACTTC. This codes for CSAPSHALRETQYF.

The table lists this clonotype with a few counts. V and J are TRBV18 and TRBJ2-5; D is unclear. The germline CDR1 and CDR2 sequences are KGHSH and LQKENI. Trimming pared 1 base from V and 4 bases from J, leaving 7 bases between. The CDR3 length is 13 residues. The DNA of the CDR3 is TGTGCCAGCTCACCACGGTCGGGAGAGACCCAGTACTTC. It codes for CASSPRSGETQYF.

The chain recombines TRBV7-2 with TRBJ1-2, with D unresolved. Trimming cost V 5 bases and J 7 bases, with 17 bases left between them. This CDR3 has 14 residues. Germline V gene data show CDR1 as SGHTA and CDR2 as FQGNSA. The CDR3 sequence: CASSPNAGVGGYTF. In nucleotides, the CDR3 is TGTGCCAGCAGCCCAAATGCTGGGGTAGGTGGCTACACCTTC. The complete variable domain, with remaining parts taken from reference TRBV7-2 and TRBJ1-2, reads GAGVSQSPSNKVTEKGKDVELRCDPISGHTALYWYRQSLGQGLEFLIYFQGNSAPDKSGLPSDRFSAERTGGSVSTLTIQRTQQEDSAVYLCASSPNAGVGGYTFGSGTRLTVV.

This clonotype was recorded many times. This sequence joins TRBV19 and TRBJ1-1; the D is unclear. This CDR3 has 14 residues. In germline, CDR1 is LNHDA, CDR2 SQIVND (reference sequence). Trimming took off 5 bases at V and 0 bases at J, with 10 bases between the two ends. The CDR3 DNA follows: TGTGCCAGTAGTGAACGGTTAATGAACACTGAAGCTTTCTTT. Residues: CASSERLMNTEAFF.

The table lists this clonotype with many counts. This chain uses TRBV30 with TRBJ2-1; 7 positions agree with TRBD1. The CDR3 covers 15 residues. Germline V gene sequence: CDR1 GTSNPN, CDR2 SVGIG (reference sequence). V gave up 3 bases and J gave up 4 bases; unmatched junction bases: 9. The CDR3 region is CAWRETGTVYNEQFF. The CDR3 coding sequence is TGTGCCTGGAGAGAGACCGGGACAGTTTACAATGAGCAGTTCTTC.

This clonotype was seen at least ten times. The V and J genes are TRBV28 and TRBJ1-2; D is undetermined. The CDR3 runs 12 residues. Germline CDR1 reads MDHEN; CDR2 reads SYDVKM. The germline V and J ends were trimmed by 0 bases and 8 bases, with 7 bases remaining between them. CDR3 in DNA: TGTGCCAGCAGTTTATGGGGCCAGGGCTACACCTTC. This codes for CASSLWGQGYTF.

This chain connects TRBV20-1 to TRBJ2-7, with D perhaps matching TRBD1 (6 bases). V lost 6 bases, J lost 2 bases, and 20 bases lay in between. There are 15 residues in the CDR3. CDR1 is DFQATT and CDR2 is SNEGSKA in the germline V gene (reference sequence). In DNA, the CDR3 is TGCAGTGCGACGCCCTCAGGGGATGGTACCTACGAGCAGTACTTC. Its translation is CSATPSGDGTYEQYF.

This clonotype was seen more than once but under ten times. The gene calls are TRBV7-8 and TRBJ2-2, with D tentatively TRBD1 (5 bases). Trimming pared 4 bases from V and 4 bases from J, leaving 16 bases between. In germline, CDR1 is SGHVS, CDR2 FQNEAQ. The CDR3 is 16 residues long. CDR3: CASSSRQISSTGELFF. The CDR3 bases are TGTGCCAGCAGCTCACGACAGATTTCGTCCACCGGGGAGCTGTTTTTT.

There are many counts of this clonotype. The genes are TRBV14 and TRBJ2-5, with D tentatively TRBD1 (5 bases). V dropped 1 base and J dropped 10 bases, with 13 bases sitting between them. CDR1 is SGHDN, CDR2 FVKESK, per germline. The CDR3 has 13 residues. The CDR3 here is CASSQAIGQGQYF. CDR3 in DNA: TGTGCCAGCAGCCAAGCGATCGGTCAGGGCCAGTACTTC.

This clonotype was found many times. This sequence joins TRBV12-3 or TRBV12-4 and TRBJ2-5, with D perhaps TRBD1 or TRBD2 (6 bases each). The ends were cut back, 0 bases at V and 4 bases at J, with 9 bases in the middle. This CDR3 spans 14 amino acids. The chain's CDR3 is CASSLAEGGETQYF. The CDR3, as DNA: TGTGCCAGCAGTTTAGCGGAGGGGGGAGAGACCCAGTACTTC.

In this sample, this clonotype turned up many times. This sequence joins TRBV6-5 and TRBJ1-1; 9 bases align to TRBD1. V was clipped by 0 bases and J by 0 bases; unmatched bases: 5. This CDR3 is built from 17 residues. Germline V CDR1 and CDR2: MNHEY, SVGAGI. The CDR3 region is CASSYSTGQGVNTEAFF. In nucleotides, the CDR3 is TGTGCCAGCAGTTACTCGACGGGACAGGGTGTGAACACTGAAGCTTTCTTT.

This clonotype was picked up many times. CDR3 residues: CASSPGGADFF. CDR3 bases: TGTGCCAGCAGCCCAGGGGGCGCGGATTTCTTT. The rearrangement uses TRBV11-2 and TRBJ1-1; 8 nucleotides line up with TRBD1. CDR1 SGHAT and CDR2 FQNNGV come from the germline V gene. V lost 5 bases and J lost 13; bases outside the gene matches: 6. This CDR3 has 11 residues.

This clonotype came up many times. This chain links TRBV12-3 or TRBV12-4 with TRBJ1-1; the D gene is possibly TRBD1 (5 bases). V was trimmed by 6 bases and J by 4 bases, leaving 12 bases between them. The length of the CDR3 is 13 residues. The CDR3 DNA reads TGTGCCAGCAGCCCCAGGGAGGCCACTGAAGCTTTCTTT. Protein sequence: CASSPREATEAFF.

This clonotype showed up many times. CDR3 DNA sequence: TGTGCCAGCAGCTCAGGGGTCGGGGAGCTGTTTTTT. It encodes CASSSGVGELFF. The rearrangement uses TRBV11-2 and TRBJ2-2; possible D gene TRBD1, 6 bases. This CDR3 comprises 12 residues. Germline V gene lookup returns CDR1 SGHAT and CDR2 FQNNGV. The V gene lost 4 bases and the J gene lost 7 bases, with 7 bases spanning the gap.

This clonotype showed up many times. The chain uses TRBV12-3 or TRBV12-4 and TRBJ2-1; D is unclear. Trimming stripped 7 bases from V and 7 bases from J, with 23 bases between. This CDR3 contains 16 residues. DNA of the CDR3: TGTGCCAGCACCCCGACTTTGGGCCTGGTAGTAAATGAGCAGTTCTTC. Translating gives CASTPTLGLVVNEQFF.

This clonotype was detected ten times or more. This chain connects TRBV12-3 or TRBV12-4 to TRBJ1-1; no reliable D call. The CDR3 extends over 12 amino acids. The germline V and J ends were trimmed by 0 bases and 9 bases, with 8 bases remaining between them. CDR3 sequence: CASSLAGSKAFF. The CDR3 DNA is TGTGCCAGCAGTTTAGCCGGGTCGAAAGCTTTCTTT.

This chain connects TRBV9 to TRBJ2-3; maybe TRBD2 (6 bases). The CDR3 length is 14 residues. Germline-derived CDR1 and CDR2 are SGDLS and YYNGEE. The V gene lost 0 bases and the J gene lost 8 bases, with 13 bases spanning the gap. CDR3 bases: TGTGCCAGCAGCGTAGAGGTAGGGGAGGCTACGCAGTATTTT. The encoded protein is CASSVEVGEATQYF.

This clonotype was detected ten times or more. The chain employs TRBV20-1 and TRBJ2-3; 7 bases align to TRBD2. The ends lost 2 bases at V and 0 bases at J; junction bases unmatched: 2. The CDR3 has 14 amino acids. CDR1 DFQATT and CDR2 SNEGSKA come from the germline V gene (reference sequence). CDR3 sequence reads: CSARWGGSTDTQYF. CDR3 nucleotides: TGCAGTGCTAGATGGGGGGGAAGCACAGATACGCAGTATTTT.

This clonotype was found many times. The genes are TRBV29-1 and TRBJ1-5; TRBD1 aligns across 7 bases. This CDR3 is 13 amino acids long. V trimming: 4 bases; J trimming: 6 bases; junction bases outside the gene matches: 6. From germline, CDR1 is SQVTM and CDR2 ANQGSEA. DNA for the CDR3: TGCAGCGTTGTAGACAGGGAGGGTCAGCCCCAGCATTTT. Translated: CSVVDREGQPQHF.

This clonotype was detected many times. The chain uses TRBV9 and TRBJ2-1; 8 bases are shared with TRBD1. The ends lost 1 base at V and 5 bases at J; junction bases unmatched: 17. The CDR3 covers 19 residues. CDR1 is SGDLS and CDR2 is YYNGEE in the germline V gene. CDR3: CASSVTQGAVPAINNEQFF. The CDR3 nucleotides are TGTGCCAGCAGCGTAACGCAGGGGGCAGTCCCAGCTATTAACAATGAGCAGTTCTTC. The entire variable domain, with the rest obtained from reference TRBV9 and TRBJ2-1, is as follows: DSGVTQTPKHLITATGQRVTLRCSPRSGDLSVYWYQQSLDQGLQFLIQYYNGEERAKGNILERFSAQQFPDLHSELNLSSLELGDSALYFCASSVTQGAVPAINNEQFFGPGTRLTVL.

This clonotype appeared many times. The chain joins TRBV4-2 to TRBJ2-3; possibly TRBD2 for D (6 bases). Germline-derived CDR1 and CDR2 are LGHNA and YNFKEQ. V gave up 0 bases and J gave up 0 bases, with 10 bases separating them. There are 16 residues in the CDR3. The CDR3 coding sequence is TGTGCCAGCAGCCAAGAACAAGGGACTAGCACAGATACGCAGTATTTT. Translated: CASSQEQGTSTDTQYF.

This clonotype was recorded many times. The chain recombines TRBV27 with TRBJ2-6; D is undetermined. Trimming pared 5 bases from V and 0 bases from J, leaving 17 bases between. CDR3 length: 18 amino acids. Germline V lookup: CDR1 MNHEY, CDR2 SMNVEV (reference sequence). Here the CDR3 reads CASSREPPGLSGANVLTF. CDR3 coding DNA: TGTGCCAGCAGTCGTGAACCCCCAGGCCTCTCTGGGGCCAACGTCCTGACTTTC.

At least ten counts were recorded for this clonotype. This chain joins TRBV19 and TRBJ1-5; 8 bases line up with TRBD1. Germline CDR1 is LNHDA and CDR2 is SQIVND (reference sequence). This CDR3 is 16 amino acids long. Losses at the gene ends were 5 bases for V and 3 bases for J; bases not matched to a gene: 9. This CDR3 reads CASSSKRTGNNQPQHF. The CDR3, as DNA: TGTGCCAGTAGTTCCAAAAGGACAGGGAACAATCAGCCCCAGCATTTT.

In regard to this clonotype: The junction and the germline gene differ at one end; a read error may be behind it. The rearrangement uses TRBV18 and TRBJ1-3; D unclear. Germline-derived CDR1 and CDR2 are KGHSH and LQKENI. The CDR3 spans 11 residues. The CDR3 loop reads CASSPGLEQEF. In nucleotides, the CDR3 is TGTGCCAGCTCACCAGGATTGGAGCAGGAATTT.

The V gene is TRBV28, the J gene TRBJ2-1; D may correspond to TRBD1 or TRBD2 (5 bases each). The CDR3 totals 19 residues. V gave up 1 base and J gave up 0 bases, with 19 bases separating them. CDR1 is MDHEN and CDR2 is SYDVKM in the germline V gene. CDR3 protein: CASSLLILGRSGSYNEQFF. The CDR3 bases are TGTGCCAGCAGTTTATTGATCTTGGGGCGGAGCGGCTCCTACAATGAGCAGTTCTTC.